The following is a TCR beta chain sequence with its context. The sample originates from a study of blood T cell repertoires in COVID-19. Across the whole study: From T cells, B-cell-depleted T cells, or PBMCs came the material, which was cDNA or gDNA.

Trimming cost V 6 bases and J 0 bases, with 6 bases left between them. The CDR3 extends over 12 amino acids. Germline-derived CDR1 and CDR2 are SQVTM and ANQGSEA. Study processing details: Estimates of nucleated cell counts were drawn from the amplification of reference gene primers. Clones were sequenced by immunoSEQ multiplex PCR, and TCRdb holds only the in-frame ones, with some missing. The D gene and trimming were derived from the DNA, and the V and J assignments and clone size from that table. The table shows hundreds of thousands of clones, with 88% occurring only once. Resolution of symptoms, clearance, or two negative PCRs was present in recovered Cohort 3 donors.

The receptor was isolated from a woman in her fifties or sixties who had recovered from COVID-19. The chain couples TRBV29-1 to TRBJ1-3; no reliable D call. The sample was PBMCs or T cells enriched from blood (not recorded which). The CDR3 is CSVWSSGNTIYF. The CDR3 nucleotides are TGCAGCGTCTGGAGCTCTGGAAACACCATATATTTT.